This T cell receptor beta chain was retrieved from a study of PD-L1 blockade in urothelial cancer. Study overall: From 2014, patients received atezolizumab, given as 1,200 mg intravenously every 3 weeks. The authors examined blood 3 weeks (second dose) and 6 weeks after treatment start. The study recovered a median of 141,255 T cells per blood sample.

Stated time point: pretreatment peripheral blood. V lost 6 bases to trimming and J lost 4 bases; unmatched junction nucleotides: 3. Germline CDR1 and CDR2: MNHNY and SVGAGI (reference sequence). This CDR3 region has 13 residues. PCRs each included synthetic TCR analog templates spiked in. Data came from immunoSEQ multiplex PCR; TCRdb stores just in-frame clones and leaves some out. The sample comprises some 100,000 clones, around 92% of which are singletons, and 0.85% to 1% rests with the top ten. The clonotype was recovered from an elderly woman with urothelial cancer. The chain links TRBV6-6 to TRBJ1-5, with 7 bases fitting TRBD1. This specimen was PBMCs, taken around atezolizumab (anti-PD-L1) treatment. CDR3: CASRDRPNQPQHF. CDR3 sequence (DNA): TGTGCCAGCAGGGACAGGCCTAATCAGCCCCAGCATTTT.